What follows are 9 T cell receptor beta chains derived from one specimen sequenced in a study of PD-1 blockade in classical Hodgkin lymphoma. No patient escaped relapse after autologous stem cell transplantation, and brentuximab vedotin exposure varied. Profiling relied on immunoSEQ multiplex PCR, and the TCRdb table lists in-frame clones only, not all of them. Of more than 35,000 clones listed, 76% are singletons. The source was peripheral blood mononuclear cells (PBMCs), collected at baseline. The source is a human donor with classical Hodgkin lymphoma.

The rearrangement links TRBV2 to TRBJ2-7; D not certain. V gave up 8 bases and J gave up 0 bases, with 14 bases separating them. CDR1 SNHLY and CDR2 FYNNEI come from the germline V gene. The CDR3 loop spans 14 amino acids. The CDR3 loop reads CASGRVRSSYEQYF. The CDR3 DNA reads TGTGCCAGCGGCCGGGTCCGAAGCTCCTACGAGCAGTACTTC.

In this sample, this clone turned up a few times. The V and J genes are TRBV4-1 and TRBJ2-2; no definite D call. With 0 bases removed from V and 2 bases from J, the gap between germline ends came to 1 base. The CDR3 is 13 residues long. The V gene's germline CDR1 is MGHRA and CDR2 YSYEKL. CDR3 in amino acids: CASSQDNTGELFF. The CDR3, as DNA: TGCGCCAGCAGCCAAGACAACACCGGGGAGCTGTTTTTT.

V usage is TRBV5-4 and J usage is TRBJ1-3, with TRBD1 as a possible D gene (5 bases). V lost 4 bases and J 2 bases, leaving 13 bases between the germline ends. Germline V gene sequence: CDR1 SGHNT, CDR2 YYREEE (reference sequence). This CDR3 has 15 residues. CDR3 protein: CASSPTKGTGNTIYF. As DNA, the CDR3 is TGTGCCAGCAGCCCGACCAAGGGGACTGGAAACACCATATATTTT. Looking up the rest from reference TRBV5-4 and TRBJ1-3 gives the full variable domain: ETGVTQSPTHLIKTRGQQVTLRCSSQSGHNTVSWYQQALGQGPQFIFQYYREEENGRGNFPPRFSGLQFPNYSSELNVNALELDDSALYLCASSPTKGTGNTIYFGEGSWLTVV.

The chain has TRBV6-5 and TRBJ1-1; D might be TRBD1 (6 bases). This CDR3 is 15 amino acids long. Trimming took 7 bases from V and 0 from J, leaving 15 bases between them. Germline-derived CDR1 and CDR2 are MNHEY and SVGAGI. The CDR3 DNA follows: TGTGCCAGCACCAGGGACACGGACATGAACACTGAAGCTTTCTTT. Residues: CASTRDTDMNTEAFF.

This clone has a single count. One end of the junction is discordant with germline, which a read error may explain. This chain connects TRBV2 to TRBJ2-4; D is uncertain. The CDR3 runs 14 residues. Germline lookup yields CDR1 SNHLY and CDR2 FYNNEI. The CDR3 is CASIEGRTKNIQYF. The CDR3, as DNA: TGTGCCAGCATTGAAGGTCGTACCAAAAACATTCAGTACTTC.

The table lists this clone with a count of one. V gene TRBV27 combines with J gene TRBJ2-3; 11 bases are a match to TRBD2. Germline assignment: CDR1 MNHEY and CDR2 SMNVEV (reference sequence). The CDR3 totals 14 residues. V trimming: 7 bases; J trimming: 4 bases; junction bases outside the gene matches: 4. The CDR3 DNA is TGTGCCAGCAATCAGGGACTAGCGGCAGATACGCAGTATTTT. Translated: CASNQGLAADTQYF.

V and J are TRBV28 and TRBJ2-3, with TRBD2 identical over 8 bases. From germline, CDR1 is MDHEN and CDR2 SYDVKM. V shed 10 bases, J shed 2 bases, and the junction held 5 bases outside the gene matches. CDR3 length equals 13 residues. The CDR3 region has the DNA TGTGCCACGGGGGGGGACGTCACAGATACGCAGTATTTT. Translation gives CATGGDVTDTQYF. The full variable domain, its missing parts supplied by reference TRBV28 and TRBJ2-3, is DVKVTQSSRYLVKRTGEKVFLECVQDMDHENMFWYRQDPGLGLRLIYFSYDVKMKEKGDIPEGYSVSREKKERFSLILESASTNQTSMYLCATGGDVTDTQYFGPGTRLTVL.

J is TRBJ2-7 and V is TRBV4-3; TRBD2 might be the D (6 bases). Trimming shortened V by 3 bases and J by 2 bases, and 17 bases separated the two germline ends. This CDR3 is 16 amino acids long. Germline CDR1 is LGHNA and CDR2 is YSLEER. CDR3 loop: CASSHRAGARPYEQYF. DNA for the CDR3: TGCGCCAGCAGCCATCGAGCGGGTGCGCGTCCCTACGAGCAGTACTTC.

This sequence joins TRBV6-1 and TRBJ2-3, with D perhaps TRBD1 or TRBD2 (6 bases each). Germline V gene sequence: CDR1 MNHNS, CDR2 SASEGT. V lost 4 bases, J lost 3 bases, and 14 bases lay in between. CDR3 length equals 15 residues. The CDR3 DNA reads TGTGCCAGCAGTGTTGGGGGGCCGGGAACAGATACGCAGTATTTT. This codes for CASSVGGPGTDTQYF.